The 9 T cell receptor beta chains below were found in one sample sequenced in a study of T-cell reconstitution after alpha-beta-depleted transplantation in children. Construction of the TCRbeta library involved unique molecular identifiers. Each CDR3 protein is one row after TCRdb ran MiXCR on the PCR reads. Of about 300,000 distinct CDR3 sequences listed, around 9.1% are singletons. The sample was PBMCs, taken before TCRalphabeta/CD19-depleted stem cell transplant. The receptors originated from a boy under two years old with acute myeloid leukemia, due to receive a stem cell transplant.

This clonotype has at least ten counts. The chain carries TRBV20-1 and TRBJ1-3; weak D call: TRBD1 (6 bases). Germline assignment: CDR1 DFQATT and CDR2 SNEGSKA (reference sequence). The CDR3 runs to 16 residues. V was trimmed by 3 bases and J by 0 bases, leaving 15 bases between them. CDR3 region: CSARVPGHGSGNTIYF. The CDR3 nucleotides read TGCAGTGCTAGGGTACCGGGACACGGCTCTGGAAACACCATATATTTT.

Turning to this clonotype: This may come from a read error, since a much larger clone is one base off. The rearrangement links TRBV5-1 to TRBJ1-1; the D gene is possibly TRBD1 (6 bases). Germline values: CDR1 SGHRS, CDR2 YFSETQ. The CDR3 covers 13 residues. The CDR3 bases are TGCGCCAGCAGCTTGGCAGGGGAGGCTGAACCTTTCTTT. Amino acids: CASSLAGEAEPFF.

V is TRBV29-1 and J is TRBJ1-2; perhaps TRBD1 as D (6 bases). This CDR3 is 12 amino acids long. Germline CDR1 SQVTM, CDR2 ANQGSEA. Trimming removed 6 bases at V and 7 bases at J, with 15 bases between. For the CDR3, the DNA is TGCAGCGTGAGGGAGGAGGGGGGTGGCTACACCTTC. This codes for CSVREEGGGYTF. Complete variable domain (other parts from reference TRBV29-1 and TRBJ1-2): SAVISQKPSRDICQRGTSLTIQCQVDSQVTMMFWYRQQPGQSLTLIATANQGSEATYESGFVIDKFPISRPNLTFSTLTVSNMSPEDSSIYLCSVREEGGGYTFGSGTRLTVV.

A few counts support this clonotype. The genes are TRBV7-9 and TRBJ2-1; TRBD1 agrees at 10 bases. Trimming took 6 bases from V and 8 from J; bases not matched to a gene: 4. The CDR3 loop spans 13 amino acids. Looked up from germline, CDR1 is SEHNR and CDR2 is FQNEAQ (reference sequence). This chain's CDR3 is CASRAGTGDEQFF. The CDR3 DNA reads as TGTGCCAGCAGAGCCGGGACAGGGGATGAGCAGTTCTTC.

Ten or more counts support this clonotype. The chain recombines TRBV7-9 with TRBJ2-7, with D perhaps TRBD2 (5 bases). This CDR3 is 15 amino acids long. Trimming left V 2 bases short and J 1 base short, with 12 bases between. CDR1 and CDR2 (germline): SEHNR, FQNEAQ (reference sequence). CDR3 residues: CASSLRAGISYEQYF. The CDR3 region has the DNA TGTGCCAGCAGCTTAAGGGCGGGCATTTCCTACGAGCAGTACTTC.

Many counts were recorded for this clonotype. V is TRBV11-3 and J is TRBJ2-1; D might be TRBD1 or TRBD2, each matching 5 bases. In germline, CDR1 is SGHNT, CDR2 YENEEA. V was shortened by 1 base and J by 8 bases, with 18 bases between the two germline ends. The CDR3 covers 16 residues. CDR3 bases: TGTGCCAGCAGCTTAGTCGGGCGCTCAGAGGGGCATGAGCAGTTCTTC. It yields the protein CASSLVGRSEGHEQFF.

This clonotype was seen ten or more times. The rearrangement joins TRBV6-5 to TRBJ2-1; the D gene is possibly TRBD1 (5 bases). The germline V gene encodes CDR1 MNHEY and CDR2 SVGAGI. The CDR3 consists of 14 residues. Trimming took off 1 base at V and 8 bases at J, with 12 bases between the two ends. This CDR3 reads CASSYFGAMDEQFF. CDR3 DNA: TGTGCCAGCAGTTACTTTGGGGCGATGGATGAGCAGTTCTTC.

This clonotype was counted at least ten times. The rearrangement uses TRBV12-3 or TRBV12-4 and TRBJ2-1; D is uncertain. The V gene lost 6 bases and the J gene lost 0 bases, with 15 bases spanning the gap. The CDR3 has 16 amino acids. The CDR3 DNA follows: TGTGCCAGCAGGTTAACGGCTTCGAGCTCCTACAATGAGCAGTTCTTC. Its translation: CASRLTASSSYNEQFF.

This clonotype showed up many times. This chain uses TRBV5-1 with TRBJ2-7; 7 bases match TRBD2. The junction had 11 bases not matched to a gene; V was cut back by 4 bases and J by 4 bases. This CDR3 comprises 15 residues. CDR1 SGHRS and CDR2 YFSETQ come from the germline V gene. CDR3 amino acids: CASSPGRGFRYEQYF. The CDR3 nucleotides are TGCGCCAGCAGCCCAGGGAGGGGATTTCGATACGAGCAGTACTTC.